The 20 T cell receptor beta chains below come from one sample, sequenced in a study of graft-versus-host responses after intestinal transplantation. This table comes from immunoSEQ multiplex PCR, and its TCRdb copy is limited to in-frame clones, with some not included. Of fewer than 65,000 clones in the sample, roughly 90% were seen once. Antigen specificity for these receptors is unknown. Sequencing used unstimulated CD4+ T cells sorted from spleen or lymph node cells, obtained before transplant. Receptors were obtained from a human donor who was the organ donor for an intestinal transplant.

The gene calls are TRBV7-9 and TRBJ2-5, with D uncertain. The J call may be wrong; the DNA end is better matched by TRBJ2-7. Germline assignment: CDR1 SEHNR and CDR2 FQNEAQ (reference sequence). CDR3 length: 13 amino acids. The CDR3 DNA is TGTGCCAGCAGCTCAGGATACTCCTACGAGCAGTACTTC. Protein: CASSSGYSYEQYF.

The V and J genes are TRBV5-1 and TRBJ1-2, with D tentatively TRBD1 (5 bases). The CDR3 consists of 15 residues. Germline V gene sequence: CDR1 SGHRS, CDR2 YFSETQ. With 0 bases removed from V and 4 bases from J, the gap between germline ends came to 13 bases. CDR3 nucleotide sequence: TGCGCCAGCAGCTTGGCCTCGGGGGGGAGCTATGGCTACACCTTC. Its translation is CASSLASGGSYGYTF. The complete variable domain, with remaining parts taken from reference TRBV5-1 and TRBJ1-2, reads KAGVTQTPRYLIKTRGQQVTLSCSPISGHRSVSWYQQTPGQGLQFLFEYFSETQRNKGNFPGRFSGRQFSNSRSEMNVSTLELGDSALYLCASSLASGGSYGYTFGSGTRLTVV.

The CDR3 bases are TGTGCCAGCAGTGAAGACACGGTCACTAGCTACACCTTC. Translated, it gives CASSEDTVTSYTF. The rearrangement joins TRBV6-1 to TRBJ1-2, with no clear D. Trimming pared 1 base from V and 9 bases from J, leaving 12 bases between. The CDR3 runs to 13 residues. CDR1 is MNHNS and CDR2 is SASEGT in the germline V gene.

This rearrangement joins TRBV28 to TRBJ2-2, with D perhaps matching TRBD2 (7 bases). The CDR3 covers 13 residues. Trimming removed 11 bases at V and 0 bases at J, with 10 bases between. CDR1 and CDR2 from the germline V gene are MDHEN and SYDVKM. The CDR3 coding sequence is TGTGCCGGGGGGGGGCCGAACACCGGGGAGCTGTTTTTT. Its protein product is CAGGGPNTGELFF.

V usage is TRBV28 and J usage is TRBJ2-7, with 7 bases fitting TRBD2. The CDR3 runs to 14 residues. The J segment lost 3 bases and the V segment lost 1 base, leaving 3 bases of the junction unmatched. Germline V CDR1 and CDR2: MDHEN, SYDVKM. CDR3 sequence: CASSLSPGGYEQYF. CDR3 DNA: TGTGCCAGCAGTTTATCACCGGGGGGCTACGAGCAGTACTTC.

V usage is TRBV9 and J usage is TRBJ2-7; D may be TRBD1 (7 bases). The CDR3 loop spans 14 amino acids. Germline CDR1 SGDLS, CDR2 YYNGEE. V was trimmed by 7 bases and J by 2 bases, leaving 16 bases between them. The CDR3 region is CASLQGGRPYEQYF. Here the CDR3 DNA reads TGTGCCAGCCTTCAGGGGGGAAGACCCTACGAGCAGTACTTC.

J is TRBJ2-7 and V is TRBV7-2, with 8 bases that match TRBD2. The junction had 9 bases not matched to a gene; V was cut back by 5 bases and J by 0 bases. In germline, CDR1 is SGHTA, CDR2 FQGNSA. The CDR3 spans 16 residues. The CDR3 coding sequence is TGTGCCAGCAGCGTTAGACCGGGACTAGTCTCCTACGAGCAGTACTTC. It codes for CASSVRPGLVSYEQYF.

The rearrangement uses TRBV4-3 and TRBJ2-1; 12 nucleotides match TRBD2. The trim removed 2 bases at V and 9 bases at J, leaving 5 bases unmatched. Germline CDR1 and CDR2: LGHNA and YSLEER. The CDR3 runs to 15 residues. As DNA, the CDR3 is TGCGCCAGCAGCCAACTAGCGGGAGGGCCAGGTGAGCAGTTCTTC. Amino acid sequence: CASSQLAGGPGEQFF.

This sequence joins TRBV29-1 and TRBJ2-1; 9 nucleotides line up with TRBD2. Germline CDR1 and CDR2: SQVTM and ANQGSEA. Trimming took 0 bases from V and 4 from J; bases not matched to a gene: 4. The CDR3 runs 15 residues. This chain's CDR3 is CSVEEREGIYNEQFF. The CDR3 coding sequence is TGCAGCGTTGAAGAGCGGGAGGGAATATACAATGAGCAGTTCTTC.

V is TRBV18 and J is TRBJ1-5; no reliable D call. The germline gives CDR1 KGHSH, CDR2 LQKENI. Trimming shortened V by 2 bases and J by 1 base, and 9 bases separated the two germline ends. CDR3 size: 15 residues. In DNA, the CDR3 is TGTGCCAGCTCACCAGAGTTTCGAAGCAATCAGCCCCAGCATTTT. This gives the protein CASSPEFRSNQPQHF. Full variable domain (missing parts from reference TRBV18 and TRBJ1-5): NAGVMQNPRHLVRRRGQEARLRCSPMKGHSHVYWYRQLPEEGLKFMVYLQKENIIDESGMPKERFSAEFPKEGPSILRIQQVVRGDSAAYFCASSPEFRSNQPQHFGDGTRLSIL.

The chain recombines TRBV5-5 with TRBJ1-2; D is undetermined. Trimming removed 2 bases from V and 8 bases from J, with 7 bases in between. The CDR3 spans 11 residues. Looked up from germline, CDR1 is SGHKS and CDR2 is YYEKEE (reference sequence). The CDR3 region is CASSFNTGYTF. The CDR3 nucleotides read TGTGCCAGCAGCTTTAACACCGGCTACACCTTC.

This clone has a handful of counts. The chain combines TRBV5-1 with TRBJ2-3, with 13 nucleotides matching TRBD2. In germline, CDR1 is SGHRS, CDR2 YFSETQ. The ends lost 4 bases at V and 5 bases at J; junction bases unmatched: 7. The CDR3 length is 16 residues. This CDR3 is CASSAGLAGALDTQYF. The DNA of the CDR3 is TGCGCCAGCAGCGCCGGACTAGCGGGAGCTTTAGATACGCAGTATTTT.

The chain links TRBV4-2 to TRBJ1-1; D possibly corresponds to TRBD1 (5 bases). CDR1 LGHNA and CDR2 YNFKEQ come from the germline V gene. This CDR3 has 14 amino acids. Trimming pared 2 bases from V and 1 base from J, leaving 8 bases between. The DNA of the CDR3 is TGTGCCAGCAGCCAACCTGACAGGAACACTGAAGCTTTCTTT. As protein: CASSQPDRNTEAFF.

The rearrangement uses TRBV9 and TRBJ1-1, with D possibly matching TRBD1 (5 bases). This CDR3 spans 14 amino acids. Deletions cut 4 bases from V and 1 base from J, with 11 bases between. Germline V gene sequence: CDR1 SGDLS, CDR2 YYNGEE. DNA for the CDR3: TGTGCCAGCAGCCCCCGCAGGGAGAACACTGAAGCTTTCTTT. Protein: CASSPRRENTEAFF.

The chain is built from TRBV28 and TRBJ2-7; D is unclear. The CDR3 sequence is 15 residues long. Germline loops: CDR1 MDHEN, CDR2 SYDVKM. V shed 6 bases and J shed 4 bases, with 19 bases lying between them. The DNA for the CDR3 is TGTGCCAGCAGACGGCGCCAAGTGGGCTGGTACGAGCAGTACTTC. Amino acids: CASRRRQVGWYEQYF.

The chain's CDR3 is CASSPGTAQFQYF. The CDR3 DNA sequence: TGTGCCAGCAGTCCGGGGACAGCTCAATTTCAGTACTTC. V is TRBV6-5 and J is TRBJ2-4; 7 bases are shared with TRBD1. Germline V gene data show CDR1 as MNHEY and CDR2 as SVGAGI. The CDR3 totals 13 residues. The V segment lost 5 bases and the J segment 11 bases; nucleotides outside the gene matches: 9.

This chain joins TRBV2 and TRBJ1-1; D may be TRBD1 (6 bases). V was pared by 8 bases and J by 5 bases, with 21 bases between. The CDR3 extends over 15 amino acids. CDR1 SNHLY and CDR2 FYNNEI come from the germline V gene. CDR3 DNA: TGTGCCAGCCGCCCCGAAACAGGGTTTTGGACTGAAGCTTTCTTT. It is translated as CASRPETGFWTEAFF.

This sequence joins TRBV9 and TRBJ1-1; D not resolved. V was clipped by 0 bases and J by 10 bases, with 16 bases between them. CDR3 length equals 14 residues. Per the germline V gene, CDR1 is SGDLS and CDR2 is YYNGEE. The CDR3 bases are TGTGCCAGCAGCGTAGATGATGCGACTCGGGGAGCTTTCTTT. Its protein is CASSVDDATRGAFF.

The rearrangement links TRBV7-9 to TRBJ2-6; D is unclear. The CDR3 is 16 residues long. The germline V gene encodes CDR1 SEHNR and CDR2 FQNEAQ (reference sequence). The V gene lost 1 base and the J gene lost 0 bases, with 7 bases spanning the gap. Here the CDR3 DNA reads TGTGCCAGCAGCTTAGATTTGAGCTCTGGGGCCAACGTCCTGACTTTC. It specifies CASSLDLSSGANVLTF. The complete variable domain, with remaining parts taken from reference TRBV7-9 and TRBJ2-6, reads DTGVSQNPRHKITKRGQNVTFRCDPISEHNRLYWYRQTLGQGPEFLTYFQNEAQLEKSRLLSDRFSAERPKGSFSTLEIQRTEQGDSAMYLCASSLDLSSGANVLTFGAGSRLTVL.

The V call is TRBV6-1, the J call TRBJ1-2, with 7 bases lining up with TRBD1. This CDR3 contains 15 residues. Germline CDR1 is MNHNS and CDR2 is SASEGT. J gave up 4 bases and V 4 bases, and 9 bases lay outside the gene matches. The CDR3 DNA sequence: TGTGCCAGCAGTGGGAAAGGGGGCGCCGGCTATGGCTACACCTTC. Protein: CASSGKGGAGYGYTF.